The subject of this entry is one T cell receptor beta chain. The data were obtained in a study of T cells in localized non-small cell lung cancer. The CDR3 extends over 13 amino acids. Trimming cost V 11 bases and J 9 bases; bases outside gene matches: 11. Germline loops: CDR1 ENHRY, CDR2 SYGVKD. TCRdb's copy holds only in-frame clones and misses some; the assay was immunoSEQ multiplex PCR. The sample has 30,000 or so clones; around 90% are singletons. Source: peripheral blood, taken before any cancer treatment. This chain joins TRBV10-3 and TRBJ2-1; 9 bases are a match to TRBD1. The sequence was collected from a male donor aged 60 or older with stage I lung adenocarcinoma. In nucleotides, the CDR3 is TGTGCCGCGGGAAGGACAGGGGAAGGTGAGCAGTTCTTC. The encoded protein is CAAGRTGEGEQFF.